This TCR beta chain was found in a study of neurological immune-mediated disorders (dated by TCRdb to the late 2010s). General notes on the study: Peripheral blood TCR-beta repertoires from patients with HTLV-I-associated myelopathy (HAM/TSP), patients with multiple sclerosis, and healthy controls were compared in the study using UMI-based sequencing. The approximately 99 TCR-beta libraries included longitudinal samples, technical triplicates and paired sorted CD4+ and CD8+ T-cell subsets alongside PBMC samples. The cohort comprised 68 subjects: roughly 15 HAM/TSP patients, roughly 34 multiple sclerosis patients and about 20 healthy controls.

The CDR3 numbers 15 residues from cysteine through phenylalanine. Here the CDR3 DNA is all that survives: 45 bases in frame from base 1. Trimming at the junction amounts to 3 bases on V and 3 bases on J, and the germline ends lie 12 bases apart. The germline V gene (reference sequence) sets CDR1 to SEHNR and CDR2 to FQNEAQ. The healthy controls were volunteers from a blood bank in Maryland, USA. Sorted-subset TCR libraries were prepared from over 850,000 sorted CD4+ or CD8+ T cells. Peripheral blood was subjected to Ficoll-Hypaque density gradient centrifugation to isolate PBMCs, which were then cryopreserved in liquid nitrogen. Paired sorted CD4+ and CD8+ subsets came from healthy controls, HAM/TSP patients and MS patients. This clonotype was counted at least ten times. Which antigen it targets is not known. No quality values exist for individual bases; no much larger clone is one base distant. cDNA was synthesized by template-switch 5'RACE using a primer carrying a 10-nucleotide random unique molecular identifier by which each TCR transcript was tagged. Each sequencing run produced over 160 million TCR-beta sequences covering 15-18 subjects. Total RNA was extracted with the RNeasy kit. The KAPA Real-time Library Amplification kit was used to amplify TCR-beta VDJ regions with primers for the TCR constant region and the 5'RACE anchor. A first PCR added sample indexes and Illumina adaptors, after which a second PCR increased the library yield. After purification with Ampure beads, the TCR product of roughly 650 bp was size-selected on a 2% E-gel SizeSelection system. Before pooling, library quality was assessed on a Bioanalyzer, concentration was determined with Qubit, and library quantification was performed with the Kapa Library Quantification kit. Paired-end 2 x 150 bp sequencing of the libraries was performed on an Illumina HiSeq 2500. To increase sequence diversity, roughly 24-30% phiX was spiked into each library pool. On the study's bioinformatics: The quality-filtered reads were processed with the UMI-based MiGEC pipeline, whose error correction step removed more than 85% of the raw TCR sequences. IMGT germline references were used for alignment of VDJ genes, and clonotypes were defined by a unique CDR3 amino acid sequence together with V-J genes. Clonal expansion, Shannon diversity and CDR3 relatedness were evaluated with VDJtools (CalcPairwiseDistances, ClusterSamples), while phylogenetic trees were built in CLCbio workbench. Expanded clones were defined as having at least 8 unique UMIs, based on coefficient-of-variation modelling across technical triplicates. The raw public data were reprocessed by TCRdb itself: fastp quality trimming at Q25, MiXCR clonotype calling, in-frame beta chains only. One record per CDR3 amino acid sequence lists the most common genes and DNA. TCRdb assigned the V and J calls; the authors' analysis was not used. Present in this sample are 20,000 to 25,000 distinct CDR3 sequences, over 5.5% of which were seen just once. More than 40% of the sample comes from the top ten.

General findings and caveats noted by the study authors: No identical CDR3 amino acid sequences were shared among expanded clones across subjects, suggesting private TCR-beta repertoires in all groups. TCR clonal expansion was highest in HAM/TSP patients and lowest in MS patients, with MS patients falling below even healthy controls.

This receptor was identified in a man younger than 30 in good health. What was sequenced was CD8+ T cells from blood. The V and J genes are TRBV7-9 and TRBJ2-1, with the D gene call left open. The base sequence is TGTGCCAGCAGCTTCTCAGGTACCGTCTACAATGAGCAGTTCTTC. Translated, it gives CASSFSGTVYNEQFF.